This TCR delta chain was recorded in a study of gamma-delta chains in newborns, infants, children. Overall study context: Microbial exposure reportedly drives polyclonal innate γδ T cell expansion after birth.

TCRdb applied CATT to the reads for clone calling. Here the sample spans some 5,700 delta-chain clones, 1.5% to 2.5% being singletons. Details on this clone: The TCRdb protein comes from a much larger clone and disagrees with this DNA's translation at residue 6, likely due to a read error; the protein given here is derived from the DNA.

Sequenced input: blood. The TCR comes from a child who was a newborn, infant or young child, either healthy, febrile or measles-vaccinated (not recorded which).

This CDR3 reads CACDPIWGSPAQLFF. The CDR3 nucleotides read TGTGCCTGTGATCCCATCTGGGGGAGCCCAGCACAACTCTTCTTT. The rearrangement links TRDV2 to TRDJ2; TRDD3 agrees at 8 bases. From germline, CDR1 is GEAIGNYY and CDR2 EKD. This CDR3 spans 15 amino acids. V lost 4 bases and J lost 6; bases outside the gene matches: 9.